This entry concerns a single T cell receptor beta chain. Its specificity is not known. This entry comes from a study of OX40 agonist ivuxolimab in advanced cancers. The overall study: As their treatment, patients were administered ivuxolimab, an agonistic anti-OX40 (CD134) antibody. Study-wide points: Not determined was the antigen specificity of the expanded peripheral T cells. Among the least clonally expanded were partial responders at 0.1-3.0 mg/kg.

Clones were read by immunoSEQ multiplex PCR, and TCRdb kept only the in-frame ones, dropping some. The sample has around 22,000 clones; 75% to 90% are singletons. The ends lost 6 bases at V and 4 bases at J; junction bases unmatched: 9. The CDR3 runs 16 residues. Per the germline V gene, CDR1 is MNHEY and CDR2 is SMNVEV (reference sequence). Here the sequenced sample was CD4+ or CD8+ T cells sorted from blood, taken in a trial of the OX40 agonist ivuxolimab. This TCR derives from an adult with an advanced solid tumor such as melanoma, head and neck, liver or kidney cancer. The chain joins TRBV27 to TRBJ2-2, with 9 bases lining up with TRBD1. The CDR3 bases are TGTGCCAGCAGCCCCCCGAACAGGGGGCCCACCGGGGAGCTGTTTTTT. Protein: CASSPPNRGPTGELFF.